This is a list of T cell receptor beta chains from one sample in a study of T cell changes during pregnancy in multiple sclerosis. Produced via immunoSEQ multiplex PCR; TCRdb's table is partial and in-frame only. The data contain tens of thousands of clones, 89% of them singletons. The input for sequencing was CD4+ T cells from peripheral blood mononuclear cells, taken in the first trimester of pregnancy. Receptors originate from a female donor with multiple sclerosis, enrolled in a pregnancy study. Both conserved end residues are part of each CDR3. The D gene is left open where the match is weak. Some rows mark clone size as missing; the rest say once, few, many or name a class of expanded clone.

CDR3 | DNA | J | V | D | size
CASSQLAGEGGTQYF | TGTGCCAGTAGTCAACTAGCGGGAGAAGGAGGTACGCAGTATTTT | TRBJ2-3 | TRBV19 | TRBD2 | once
CAGGQAGGYTF | TGTGCCGGTGGGCAGGCGGGTGGCTACACCTTC | TRBJ1-2 | TRBV6-1 | . | .
CASSRQNTGELFF | TGCGCCAGCAGCCGACAGAACACCGGGGAGCTGTTTTTT | TRBJ2-2 | TRBV4-3 | . | .
CASSLQLYSGNTIYF | TGTGCCAGCAGTTTACAGCTGTACTCTGGAAACACCATATATTTT | TRBJ1-3 | TRBV2 | . | .
CASRTRGRIETQYF | TGTGCCAGCAGGACCAGGGGGCGCATAGAGACCCAGTACTTC | TRBJ2-5 | TRBV2 | TRBD1 | .
CAWTSGSYEQYF | TGTGCCTGGACTAGCGGTTCCTACGAGCAGTACTTC | TRBJ2-7 | TRBV30 | TRBD2 | .
CAIIFSRVTDTQYF | TGTGCCATCATATTTTCGCGGGTCACAGATACGCAGTATTTT | TRBJ2-3 | TRBV10-3 | . | .
CASRISGSSRDTQYF | TGTGCCAGCCGGATTAGCGGGAGCTCTAGAGATACGCAGTATTTT | TRBJ2-3 | TRBV5-6 | TRBD2 | once
CAISEDRVGETQYF | TGTGCCATCAGTGAAGACAGGGTAGGTGAGACCCAGTACTTC | TRBJ2-5 | TRBV10-3 | TRBD1 | .
CASSLEIGRSDEQYF | TGCGCCAGCAGCTTGGAGATCGGGAGATCCGACGAGCAGTACTTC | TRBJ2-7 | TRBV5-1 | . | few
CSAPGQGDYNEQFF | TGCAGCGCACCAGGACAGGGGGATTACAATGAGCAGTTCTTC | TRBJ2-1 | TRBV29-1 | TRBD1 | .
CAWSNPGGGYTF | TGTGCCTGGAGTAACCCAGGGGGAGGCTACACCTTC | TRBJ1-2 | TRBV30 | TRBD1 | .
CAISEGGEAQPQHF | TGTGCCATCAGTGAAGGTGGTGAGGCACAGCCCCAGCATTTT | TRBJ1-5 | TRBV10-3 | . | .
CASSQGSTVSSYEQYF | TGCGCCAGCAGCCAAGGGTCGACAGTAAGCTCCTACGAGCAGTACTTC | TRBJ2-7 | TRBV4-1 | . | .
CAISPGLAGGGVSEQYF | TGTGCCATCAGCCCCGGACTAGCGGGAGGAGGGGTCTCCGAGCAGTACTTC | TRBJ2-7 | TRBV10-3 | TRBD2 | .
CSVARVVRTDTQYF | TGCAGCGTCGCGCGGGTCGTTCGCACAGATACGCAGTATTTT | TRBJ2-3 | TRBV29-1 | . | .
CASSVGTSIYEQYF | TGTGCCAGCAGCGTGGGGACTAGCATCTACGAGCAGTACTTC | TRBJ2-7 | TRBV9 | TRBD2 | .
CASSPRLAGGLNEQFF | TGTGCCAGCTCACCAAGATTAGCGGGAGGGCTTAATGAGCAGTTCTTC | TRBJ2-1 | TRBV18 | TRBD2 | once
CASSFPGGGGEQYF | TGTGCCAGCAGCTTCCCCGGGGGGGGTGGAGAGCAGTACTTC | TRBJ2-7 | TRBV5-4 | TRBD2 | .
CASSLGGLLSYNEQFF | TGTGCCAGCAGTTTGGGGGGACTACTATCCTACAATGAGCAGTTCTTC | TRBJ2-1 | TRBV5-4 | TRBD2 | .
CASSEWLAEYQETQYF | TGCGCCAGCAGTGAGTGGCTAGCGGAGTACCAAGAGACCCAGTACTTC | TRBJ2-5 | TRBV10-2 | TRBD2 | .
CASSQGPSAGGLGYTF | TGTGCCAGCAGCCAAGGACCCTCGGCAGGGGGCTTGGGCTACACCTTC | TRBJ1-2 | TRBV4-2 | TRBD1 | .
CASSPLGGLYNEQFF | TGTGCCAGTAGCCCCTTGGGGGGTCTCTACAATGAGCAGTTCTTC | TRBJ2-1 | TRBV19 | . | .
CASSLEGGAVDRPQHF | TGCGCCAGCAGCTTGGAGGGGGGGGCAGTCGATCGCCCCCAGCATTTT | TRBJ1-5 | TRBV5-1 | . | .
CASRTAGATTNEKLFF | TGTGCCAGCAGAACGGCAGGGGCCACAACTAATGAAAAACTGTTTTTT | TRBJ1-4 | TRBV28 | . | .
CASTRAGANVLTF | TGTGCCAGCACCCGGGCTGGGGCCAACGTCCTGACTTTC | TRBJ2-6 | TRBV6-5 | . | .
CASSPRDRHSGNTIYF | TGTGCCAGCAGCCCACGGGACAGGCACTCTGGAAACACCATATATTTT | TRBJ1-3 | TRBV7-9 | TRBD1 | .
CASRGTGGKNGYTF | TGTGCCAGTCGCGGAACAGGGGGAAAGAATGGCTACACCTTC | TRBJ1-2 | TRBV6-5 | TRBD1 | .
CASSHNRDRGYSNQPQHF | TGCGCCAGCAGCCACAACCGGGACAGGGGTTATAGCAATCAGCCCCAGCATTTT | TRBJ1-5 | TRBV4-1 | TRBD1 | .
CASSPASREDEQYF | TGTGCCAGCAGCCCGGCCTCCAGGGAGGACGAGCAGTACTTC | TRBJ2-7 | TRBV7-2 | . | .
CSVQPRQANTEAFF | TGCAGCGTTCAACCCCGACAGGCGAACACTGAAGCTTTCTTT | TRBJ1-1 | TRBV29-1 | . | .
CASSIVRQGYGYTF | TGTGCCAGTAGTATAGTGCGACAGGGGTATGGCTACACCTTC | TRBJ1-2 | TRBV19 | TRBD1 | .
CASSSPGLAGGEQYF | TGTGCCAGCAGTTCCCCCGGCCTAGCGGGGGGCGAGCAGTACTTC | TRBJ2-7 | TRBV28 | TRBD2 | .
CASSRPLPGSTEAFF | TGCGCCAGCAGCCGACCCTTGCCAGGGTCTACTGAAGCTTTCTTT | TRBJ1-1 | TRBV4-1 | . | .
CASSLEAGVTDTQYF | TGCGCCAGCAGCTTGGAGGCGGGAGTGACAGATACGCAGTATTTT | TRBJ2-3 | TRBV5-1 | TRBD2 | .
CASSQLAGVTYNEQFF | TGTGCCAGTAGTCAACTAGCGGGAGTCACCTACAATGAGCAGTTCTTC | TRBJ2-1 | TRBV19 | TRBD2 | .
CASRGLAGLDTQYF | TGTGCCAGCAGGGGACTAGCGGGACTTGATACGCAGTATTTT | TRBJ2-3 | TRBV28 | TRBD2 | .
CSVSRTSGRGEQFF | TGCAGCGTCTCCAGGACTAGCGGGAGGGGTGAGCAGTTCTTC | TRBJ2-1 | TRBV29-1 | TRBD2 | .
CASGPRLWGRDSYEQYF | TGTGCTAGTGGCCCCCGGCTCTGGGGGAGGGATTCCTACGAGCAGTACTTC | TRBJ2-7 | TRBV12-5 | TRBD2 | .
CAITPRNRANTGELFF | TGTGCCATCACTCCCAGGAATCGCGCGAACACCGGGGAGCTGTTTTTT | TRBJ2-2 | TRBV10-3 | . | once
CAITFSGGPTDTQYF | TGTGCCATCACATTCAGCGGGGGGCCCACAGATACGCAGTATTTT | TRBJ2-3 | TRBV10-3 | TRBD2 | .
CASRSLAGGGETQYF | TGTGCCAGTAGGTCCCTAGCGGGAGGGGGAGAGACCCAGTACTTC | TRBJ2-5 | TRBV19 | TRBD2 | .
CASSLGDIYEQYF | TGCGCCAGCAGCTTGGGGGACATCTACGAGCAGTACTTC | TRBJ2-7 | TRBV5-1 | . | .
CASSLPGAGGYNEQFF | TGTGCCAGCAGCTTGCCGGGAGCGGGAGGATACAATGAGCAGTTCTTC | TRBJ2-1 | TRBV5-4 | TRBD2 | few
CASSLAQTDLRELFF | TGTGCCAGCAGCCTGGCGCAGACAGACCTTAGGGAACTGTTTTTT | TRBJ1-4 | TRBV5-6 | . | .
CASSSEQYEQYF | TGTGCCAGCAGTTCTGAACAATACGAGCAGTACTTC | TRBJ2-7 | TRBV6-6 | . | .
CSVEDKVGREGQQYF | TGCAGCGTTGAAGATAAGGTCGGGCGGGAGGGCCAGCAGTACTTC | TRBJ2-7 | TRBV29-1 | TRBD2 | .
CASSEPGQGGFIFYGYTF | TGTGCCAGCTCCGAACCGGGACAGGGTGGCTTTATTTTTTATGGCTACACCTTC | TRBJ1-2 | TRBV18 | TRBD1 | .
CASSAWTASSYEQYF | TGTGCCAGCAGTGCGTGGACAGCATCCTCCTACGAGCAGTACTTC | TRBJ2-7 | TRBV27 | . | .
CASSLALAGLNEQFF | TGTGCCAGCAGCTTGGCACTAGCGGGCCTCAATGAGCAGTTCTTC | TRBJ2-1 | TRBV5-4 | TRBD2 | .
CASSLEYGSVGNEQFF | TGCGCCAGCAGCTTGGAATACGGGAGTGTGGGGAATGAGCAGTTCTTC | TRBJ2-1 | TRBV5-1 | . | .
CAWSFTTQETQYF | TGTGCCTGGAGTTTTACTACCCAAGAGACCCAGTACTTC | TRBJ2-5 | TRBV30 | . | few
CASSRTSEPYNEQFF | TGCGCCAGCAGCCGTACTAGCGAGCCCTACAATGAGCAGTTCTTC | TRBJ2-1 | TRBV5-1 | TRBD2 | .
CASSPSGVWDTEAFF | TGTGCCAGCTCACCGTCGGGGGTATGGGACACTGAAGCTTTCTTT | TRBJ1-1 | TRBV18 | . | .